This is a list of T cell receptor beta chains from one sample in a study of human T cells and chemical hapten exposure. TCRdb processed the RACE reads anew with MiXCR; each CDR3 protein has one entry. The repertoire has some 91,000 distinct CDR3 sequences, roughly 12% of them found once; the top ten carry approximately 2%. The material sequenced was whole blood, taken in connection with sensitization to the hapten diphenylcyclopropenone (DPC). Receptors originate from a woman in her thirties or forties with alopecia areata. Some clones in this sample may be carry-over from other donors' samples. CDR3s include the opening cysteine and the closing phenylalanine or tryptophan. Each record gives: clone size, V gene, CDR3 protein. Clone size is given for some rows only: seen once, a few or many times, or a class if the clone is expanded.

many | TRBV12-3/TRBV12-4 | CASSFGTSGRGSRRTQYF
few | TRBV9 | CASSVRGLSSGNTIYF
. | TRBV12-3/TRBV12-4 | CASSSGQDLGAFF
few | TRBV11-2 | CASSTRTGDTDTQYF
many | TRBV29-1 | CSVVGQAETQYF
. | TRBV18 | CASSPAGTGTEAFF
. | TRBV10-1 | CASSEAVHSSYEQYF
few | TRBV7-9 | CASSLGSSTYEQYF
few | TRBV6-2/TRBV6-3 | CASSFAGTTGDIQYF
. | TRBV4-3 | CASSQGSSRSSYNEQFF
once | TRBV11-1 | CASSLSQGGEQYF
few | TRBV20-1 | CSAPTGTSGYNEQFF
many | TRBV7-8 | CASSSREVPEGKLFF
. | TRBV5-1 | CASSQGGVEVQETQYF
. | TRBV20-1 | CSATHGETQYF
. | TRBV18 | CASSPREGPSEKLFF
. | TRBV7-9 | CASSPGPTNTEAFF
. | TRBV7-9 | CASSLSAGSTDTQYF
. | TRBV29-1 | CSVERTTRTDTQYF
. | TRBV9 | CASSVWSHPSTDTQYF
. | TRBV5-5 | CASSLSGSTTYEQYF
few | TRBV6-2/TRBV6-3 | CASRSGSTYTQYF
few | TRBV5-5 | CASRLTMSNQPQHF
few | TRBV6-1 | CASRGQGSSNQPQHF
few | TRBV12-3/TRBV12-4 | CASSLIGGLTGELFF
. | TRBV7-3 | CASSLSREREQYF
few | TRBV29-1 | CSAPLPGHGAFDTQYF
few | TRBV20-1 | CSARAQGRNTEAFF
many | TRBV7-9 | CASSPSTGYEQYF
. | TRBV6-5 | CASSSLYRGSNTEAFF
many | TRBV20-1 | CSPMRRVYGDTQYF
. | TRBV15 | CATSRDGTSGSMDSYNEQFF
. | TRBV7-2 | CASRGGSYEQYF